This entry lists 14 T cell receptor beta chains sequenced from one sample in a study of T cells expressing NK-cell markers. TCRdb re-called the 5' RACE reads; every CDR3 protein appears as one record, without DNA. The sample holds about 120,000 distinct CDR3 sequences. Specimen: blood T cells: a sorted CD56 or NKG2C T cell subset, CD4+ or CD8+ T cells, or bulk PBMC T cells (not recorded which). Receptors originate from a woman between 18 and 69 years old in good health.

The chain joins TRBV7-6 to TRBJ1-2; the TRBD1 assignment by TCRdb is unverifiable without DNA. Per the germline V gene, CDR1 is SGHVS and CDR2 is FNYEAQ. The CDR3 runs to 14 residues. CDR3 amino acids: CASSPAGINYGYTF.

This chain connects TRBV12-3 or TRBV12-4 to TRBJ1-4; TCRdb lists TRBD1, though no DNA is available to test this call. CDR3 size: 14 residues. CDR3 loop: CASSSSGIWEKLFF.

This chain links TRBV21-1 with TRBJ1-4; TCRdb designates TRBD1, a call that cannot be tested without DNA. TRBV21-1 is recorded as a pseudogene. This CDR3 has 16 residues. CDR3 region: CASSKGVAGENEKLFF.

This sequence joins TRBV12-3 or TRBV12-4 and TRBJ1-2; the D call of TRBD1 rests on TCRdb alone, since no DNA is present to check it. CDR3 length: 14 residues. CDR3 in amino acids: CASSLRGPNYGYTF.

This chain uses TRBV12-3 or TRBV12-4 with TRBJ2-7; the D call from TCRdb, TRBD1, cannot be confirmed without DNA. The length of the CDR3 is 15 residues. This chain's CDR3 is CASLFAPGGLYEQYF.

The chain joins TRBV5-5 to TRBJ1-4; TCRdb's D gene call, TRBD1, goes unchecked for lack of DNA. The CDR3 runs 15 residues. The germline V gene encodes CDR1 SGHKS and CDR2 YYEKEE (reference sequence). Here the CDR3 reads CASSSVGGSGEKLFF.

The rearrangement uses TRBV5-8 and TRBJ2-3; there is no DNA to check the TCRdb D call of TRBD1. Per germline, CDR1 SGHTS and CDR2 YDEGEE. CDR3 length equals 14 residues. The CDR3: CASSPLLEMDTQYF.

The chain recombines TRBV4-1 with TRBJ2-3. Looked up from germline, CDR1 is MGHRA and CDR2 is YSYEKL. The CDR3 covers 13 residues. The CDR3 region is CASSSYLGDTQYF.

The V gene is TRBV29-1, the J gene TRBJ2-3; as DNA is missing, the TRBD1 call by TCRdb cannot be tested. The germline CDR1 and CDR2 sequences are SQVTM and ANQGSEA. This CDR3 contains 17 residues. This CDR3 reads CSVLAPSNTFYTDTQYF.

The V gene is TRBV29-1, the J gene TRBJ2-2. Germline-derived CDR1 and CDR2 are SQVTM and ANQGSEA. The CDR3 loop spans 12 amino acids. The CDR3: CSAYKNTGELFF.

This sequence joins TRBV7-2 and TRBJ1-3. The CDR3 covers 12 residues. Germline V gives CDR1 SGHTA, CDR2 FQGNSA. The CDR3 protein is CASSREGNTIYF.

The chain recombines TRBV12-3 or TRBV12-4 with TRBJ2-1; the D gene TCRdb calls, TRBD1, cannot be checked with no DNA. The length of the CDR3 is 15 residues. CDR3 region: CASGGGTGSYNEQFF.

This chain connects TRBV29-1 to TRBJ1-2; the TRBD1 assignment by TCRdb is unverifiable without DNA. The CDR3 spans 13 residues. Germline V CDR1 and CDR2: SQVTM, ANQGSEA. The CDR3 loop is CSVVGDRGYGYTF.

The chain is built from TRBV19 and TRBJ1-6; absent DNA, TCRdb's TRBD1 call cannot be checked. CDR1 is LNHDA and CDR2 is SQIVND in the germline V gene (reference sequence). The CDR3 contains 15 residues. CDR3 residues: CASTPGGGGNSPLHF.